Listed here are 26 T cell receptor beta chains from one sample, sequenced in a study of neoadjuvant anti-PD-1 for oral cavity cancer. Sample time point: after neoadjuvant nivolumab, at surgical resection. The assay was immunoSEQ multiplex PCR, and TCRdb's table has in-frame clones only and misses some. This table holds about 9,500 clones, 68% found once. Here the sequenced sample was PBMCs, taken after nivolumab (anti-PD-1) treatment. The receptors here all came from a person between 40 and 79 years old with oral cavity squamous cell carcinoma.

The chain is built from TRBV6-1 and TRBJ1-3; no firm D call. The CDR3 totals 14 residues. V was pared by 8 bases and J by 0 bases, with 11 bases between. Germline V gene lookup returns CDR1 MNHNS and CDR2 SASEGT. The CDR3 sequence: CASGPLPSGNTIYF. CDR3 in DNA: TGTGCCAGCGGTCCTCTACCCTCTGGAAACACCATATATTTT.

The V and J genes are TRBV6-6 and TRBJ2-1; 8 bases agree with TRBD1. The CDR3 length is 12 residues. J was trimmed by 9 bases and V by 6 bases; bases with no gene match: 4. CDR1 and CDR2 from the germline V gene are MNHNY and SVGAGI (reference sequence). The DNA for the CDR3 is TGTGCCAGCAGACTTGACAGGGGTGAGCAGTTCTTC. It translates to CASRLDRGEQFF.

The V gene is TRBV11-3, the J gene TRBJ2-7; weak D call: TRBD1 (6 bases). The CDR3 length is 15 residues. V lost 3 bases and J lost 4, with 16 bases in between. Germline values: CDR1 SGHNT, CDR2 YENEEA. The CDR3, as DNA: TGTGCCAGCAGCTTCGGGCAGGGGAAGGGTTACGAGCAGTACTTC. Amino acids: CASSFGQGKGYEQYF. The full variable domain, its missing parts supplied by reference TRBV11-3 and TRBJ2-7, is EAGVVQSPRYKIIEKKQPVAFWCNPISGHNTLYWYLQNLGQGPELLIRYENEEAVDDSQLPKDRFSAERLKGVDSTLKIQPAELGDSAVYLCASSFGQGKGYEQYFGPGTRLTVT.

The chain carries TRBV2 and TRBJ2-2; D not certain. CDR3 length: 13 residues. Germline assignment: CDR1 SNHLY and CDR2 FYNNEI. The V end lost 6 bases, the J end lost 2 bases, and 7 bases lay between the germline ends. CDR3 sequence reads: CASRPDNTGELFF. CDR3 coding DNA: TGTGCCAGCAGGCCGGACAACACCGGGGAGCTGTTTTTT.

The chain is built from TRBV4-1 and TRBJ2-2; TRBD2 matches 9 bases. Germline CDR1 reads MGHRA; CDR2 reads YSYEKL. The CDR3 runs to 17 residues. With V trimmed by 2 bases and J by 0 bases, 4 bases remained unmatched. The CDR3 region is CASSQFSGGANTGELFF. CDR3 in DNA: TGCGCCAGCAGCCAATTTAGCGGGGGCGCGAACACCGGGGAGCTGTTTTTT.

Only one count was recorded for this clone. The chain employs TRBV20-1 and TRBJ2-3; no definite D call. This CDR3 is built from 11 residues. Per the germline V gene, CDR1 is DFQATT and CDR2 is SNEGSKA (reference sequence). The ends were cut back, 3 bases at V and 2 bases at J, with 3 bases in the middle. CDR3 sequence: CSASLTDTQYF. CDR3 nucleotide sequence: TGCAGTGCTAGTCTCACAGATACGCAGTATTTT.

J is TRBJ1-2 and V is TRBV5-1; the D is unclear. CDR3 length: 14 residues. Trimming removed 0 bases at V and 7 bases at J, with 13 bases between. Germline values: CDR1 SGHRS, CDR2 YFSETQ. Written as DNA, the CDR3 is TGCGCCAGCAGCTTGGGAGGGCCCGGGGTTGGCTACACCTTC. Its protein product is CASSLGGPGVGYTF.

The table lists this clone with a few counts. The rearrangement joins TRBV9 to TRBJ2-5; 7 bases are shared with TRBD2. Trimming at V came to 4 bases and at J to 5 bases, leaving 11 bases not matched to a gene. Germline V gene sequence: CDR1 SGDLS, CDR2 YYNGEE. This CDR3 contains 15 residues. The CDR3 spells CASSPSRGGWETQYF. The CDR3 bases are TGTGCCAGCAGCCCCTCAAGGGGAGGGTGGGAGACCCAGTACTTC.

The J gene is TRBJ1-5, the V gene TRBV15; 7 bases agree with TRBD1. CDR1 LNHNV and CDR2 YYDKDF come from the germline V gene (reference sequence). V was pared by 1 base and J by 3 bases, with 6 bases of the junction left unmatched. The CDR3 runs to 16 residues. In DNA, the CDR3 is TGTGCCACCAGCAGAGTCGGACAGGACCCCAATCAGCCCCAGCATTTT. It specifies CATSRVGQDPNQPQHF.

In this sample, this clone turned up a few times. The V and J genes are TRBV28 and TRBJ1-5; no clear D. Trimming left V 1 base short and J 3 bases short, with 1 base between. CDR1 MDHEN and CDR2 SYDVKM come from the germline V gene. This CDR3 has 12 residues. The CDR3, as DNA: TGTGCCAGCAGTTTATTCAATCAGCCCCAGCATTTT. Translated, it gives CASSLFNQPQHF.

The chain couples TRBV4-2 to TRBJ2-1, with TRBD2 matching 9 bases. Germline-derived CDR1 and CDR2 are LGHNA and YNFKEQ. The length of the CDR3 is 15 residues. Unmatched junction bases numbered 5, after V lost 0 bases and J lost 8 bases. The CDR3, as DNA: TGTGCCAGCAGCCAAGATCGGACTAGCGCCCATGAGCAGTTCTTC. Residues: CASSQDRTSAHEQFF.

This clone was counted only a few times. The chain employs TRBV19 and TRBJ1-2; TRBD1 matches at 8 bases. CDR3 length: 14 residues. Unmatched junction bases numbered 13, after V lost 10 bases and J lost 6 bases. Germline V CDR1 and CDR2: LNHDA, SQIVND (reference sequence). The CDR3 protein is CATTDRDHVHGYTF. As DNA, the CDR3 is TGTGCCACCACGGACAGGGATCATGTACATGGCTACACCTTC.

In DNA form, the CDR3 reads TGTGCCAGCAGCGTAGCTACGTCTAGCGGGGCGCTCACAGATACGCAGTATTTT. This encodes CASSVATSSGALTDTQYF. The chain employs TRBV9 and TRBJ2-3; 9 bases match TRBD2. The trim removed 0 bases at V and 2 bases at J, leaving 10 bases unmatched. Germline V gene sequence: CDR1 SGDLS, CDR2 YYNGEE. The CDR3 contains 18 residues.

This clone was recorded a few times. The rearrangement uses TRBV19 and TRBJ2-1; 8 nucleotides line up with TRBD2. The V segment lost 1 base and the J segment 9 bases; nucleotides outside the gene matches: 8. This CDR3 has 15 amino acids. The germline gives CDR1 LNHDA, CDR2 SQIVND (reference sequence). CDR3 sequence reads: CASSIGRGGSFEQFF. Here the CDR3 DNA reads TGTGCCAGTAGTATAGGCCGGGGGGGATCCTTTGAGCAGTTCTTC.

The V and J genes are TRBV6-4 and TRBJ1-1, with a possible D match to TRBD1 (6 bases). Trimming left V 6 bases short and J 1 base short, with 9 bases between. Looked up from germline, CDR1 is MRHNA and CDR2 is SNTAGT. The CDR3 has 13 amino acids. This CDR3 is CASRAGANTEAFF. The CDR3 bases are TGTGCCAGCAGAGCAGGGGCGAACACTGAAGCTTTCTTT.

This chain uses TRBV2 with TRBJ1-1, with 9 nucleotides matching TRBD1. CDR3 length: 13 residues. Germline CDR1 and CDR2: SNHLY and FYNNEI. The junction had 5 bases not matched to a gene; V was cut back by 7 bases and J by 5 bases. This chain's CDR3 is CASNLDRGTEAFF. The CDR3 DNA is TGTGCCAGCAACCTTGACAGGGGGACTGAAGCTTTCTTT.

This clone has just one count. The V and J genes are TRBV15 and TRBJ2-1; 7 bases fit TRBD1. V lost 6 bases, J lost 4 bases, and 6 bases stayed unmatched. Germline assignment: CDR1 LNHNV and CDR2 YYDKDF (reference sequence). The CDR3 is 14 residues long. The CDR3 spells CATSPGQLYNEQFF. The CDR3 region has the DNA TGTGCCACCAGTCCGGGACAGCTTTACAATGAGCAGTTCTTC.

This clone came up a few times. V and J are TRBV5-5 and TRBJ2-7, with 12 bases lining up with TRBD2. Losses at the gene ends were 7 bases for V and 1 base for J; bases not matched to a gene: 3. The CDR3 has 14 residues. From germline, CDR1 is SGHKS and CDR2 YYEKEE (reference sequence). CDR3 amino acids: CASRLAGVSYEQYF. As DNA, the CDR3 is TGTGCCAGCCGACTAGCGGGAGTATCCTACGAGCAGTACTTC.

This sequence joins TRBV2 and TRBJ2-2, with 8 bases fitting TRBD1. The CDR3 totals 16 residues. Germline CDR1 is SNHLY and CDR2 is FYNNEI. Trimming removed 4 bases from V and 7 bases from J; junction bases left unmatched: 11. CDR3 loop: CASSAGTGRRIGELFF. Here the CDR3 DNA reads TGTGCCAGCAGTGCTGGGACAGGCCGTCGGATCGGGGAGCTGTTTTTT.

This clone was counted only a few times. This chain uses TRBV5-1 with TRBJ1-1; 8 bases match TRBD1. CDR3 length: 14 amino acids. V gave up 4 bases and J gave up 5 bases; unmatched junction bases: 7. Germline values: CDR1 SGHRS, CDR2 YFSETQ. The CDR3 DNA is TGCGCCAGCAGCGCAAGACAGGGGTTAACTGAAGCTTTCTTT. Its translation: CASSARQGLTEAFF.

The chain combines TRBV5-8 with TRBJ1-5; D call uncertain. Germline lookup yields CDR1 SGHTS and CDR2 YDEGEE. The CDR3 length is 10 residues. V lost 5 bases, J lost 9 bases, and 6 bases lay in between. As DNA, the CDR3 is TGTGCCAGCAGTTCGCGGCCCCAGCATTTT. Protein: CASSSRPQHF. The full variable domain, with the rest looked up from reference TRBV5-8 and TRBJ1-5, is EAGVTQSPTHLIKTRGQQATLRCSPISGHTSVYWYQQALGLGLQFLLWYDEGEERNRGNFPPRFSGRQFPNYSSELNVNALELEDSALYLCASSSRPQHFGDGTRLSIL.

This chain joins TRBV6-1 and TRBJ1-2; D gene uncertain. The CDR3 spans 16 residues. Deletions cut 1 base from V and 4 bases from J, with 16 bases between. The germline gives CDR1 MNHNS, CDR2 SASEGT. This CDR3 is CASSEGGVATFYGYTF. DNA of the CDR3: TGTGCCAGCAGTGAAGGTGGGGTCGCAACCTTCTATGGCTACACCTTC.

The chain is built from TRBV6-4 and TRBJ2-5; a possible D gene is TRBD2 (5 bases). Germline CDR1 is MRHNA and CDR2 is SNTAGT. Deletions cut 2 bases from V and 9 bases from J, with 10 bases between. The CDR3 loop spans 12 amino acids. CDR3 DNA: TGTGCCAGCAGTGACCCAAACGGGGCCCAGTACTTC. Its translation: CASSDPNGAQYF.

This clone was seen a handful of times. This specimen includes other DNA sequences encoding the same CDR3. The chain recombines TRBV5-6 with TRBJ1-2; 9 nucleotides match TRBD1. The CDR3 contains 16 residues. CDR1 SGHDT and CDR2 YYEEEE come from the germline V gene. With 1 base clipped from V and 4 bases from J, the junction kept 8 bases outside the gene matches. In nucleotides, the CDR3 is TGTGCCAGCAGCTTGTTGGGACAGGGAGCCGGCTATGGCTACACCTTC. Protein product: CASSLLGQGAGYGYTF.

V usage is TRBV2 and J usage is TRBJ2-1, with D possibly TRBD2 on 5 matching bases. Germline-derived CDR1 and CDR2 are SNHLY and FYNNEI. V lost 2 bases and J 4 bases, leaving 9 bases between the germline ends. The length of the CDR3 is 14 residues. The CDR3 here is CASSESPGYNEQFF. CDR3 coding DNA: TGTGCCAGCAGTGAAAGCCCGGGGTACAATGAGCAGTTCTTC.

The table lists this clone with a count of one. The rearrangement uses TRBV6-5 and TRBJ1-2; D possibly corresponds to TRBD1 (6 bases). CDR1 is MNHEY, CDR2 SVGAGI, per germline. The V end was cut by 2 bases, the J end by 8 bases, with 21 bases between. The CDR3 is 16 residues long. CDR3 loop: CASSYGGTAFARGYTF. CDR3 DNA: TGTGCCAGCAGTTACGGGGGCACAGCTTTTGCGAGGGGCTACACCTTC.